The 20 T cell receptor beta chains given below trace back to one sample, sequenced in a study of blood T cell repertoires in COVID-19. TCRdb keeps only in-frame clones here, not all; method: immunoSEQ multiplex PCR. The sample contains hundreds of thousands of clones, approximately 88% of which appear only once. The sequencing input was peripheral blood. All receptors come from an older woman with COVID-19, enrolled during active disease.

The rearrangement uses TRBV7-2 and TRBJ2-7; 12 bases line up with TRBD2. V lost 4 bases, J lost 2 bases, and 15 bases stayed unmatched. The germline V gene encodes CDR1 SGHTA and CDR2 FQGNSA. The CDR3 is 19 residues long. The CDR3 reads CASSYALTSGGLSTYEQYF. CDR3 coding DNA: TGTGCCAGCAGCTATGCATTGACTAGCGGGGGATTATCCACCTACGAGCAGTACTTC. The full variable domain, with the rest looked up from reference TRBV7-2 and TRBJ2-7, is GAGVSQSPSNKVTEKGKDVELRCDPISGHTALYWYRQSLGQGLEFLIYFQGNSAPDKSGLPSDRFSAERTGGSVSTLTIQRTQQEDSAVYLCASSYALTSGGLSTYEQYFGPGTRLTVT.

This clone occurred once. The V call is TRBV7-2, the J call TRBJ2-7; 8 positions match TRBD2. The ends lost 5 bases at V and 3 bases at J; junction bases unmatched: 18. This CDR3 contains 18 residues. Germline loops: CDR1 SGHTA, CDR2 FQGNSA. The CDR3 bases are TGTGCCAGCAGCCGCGTGGGGGCAAAACGGGAGGGCCGCTACGAGCAGTACTTC. Its protein product is CASSRVGAKREGRYEQYF.

The chain combines TRBV9 with TRBJ2-5; TRBD2 is a possible D gene (5 bases). The CDR3 totals 15 residues. Trimming removed 4 bases at V and 0 bases at J, with 13 bases between. CDR1 and CDR2 (germline): SGDLS, YYNGEE. CDR3 amino acids: CASSQLLGDQETQYF. The CDR3 DNA follows: TGTGCCAGCAGCCAACTACTGGGAGACCAAGAGACCCAGTACTTC.

This chain joins TRBV28 and TRBJ1-2; a possible D gene is TRBD1 (6 bases). Germline V gene sequence: CDR1 MDHEN, CDR2 SYDVKM. The CDR3 runs to 13 residues. Deletions cut 7 bases from V and 5 bases from J, with 14 bases between. Here the CDR3 reads CASTQGGAYGYTF. The CDR3 DNA sequence: TGTGCCAGCACCCAAGGGGGGGCTTATGGCTACACCTTC.

This sequence joins TRBV18 and TRBJ2-5, with TRBD1 identical over 9 bases. CDR1 KGHSH and CDR2 LQKENI come from the germline V gene. This CDR3 is 16 amino acids long. V shed 2 bases and J 3 bases; nucleotides not matched to a gene: 7. CDR3 sequence reads: CASSPVQGTGKETQYF. CDR3 in DNA: TGTGCCAGCTCACCAGTCCAAGGGACAGGGAAAGAGACCCAGTACTTC.

The chain couples TRBV11-3 to TRBJ2-2, with TRBD2 identical over 13 bases. Looked up from germline, CDR1 is SGHNT and CDR2 is YENEEA. This CDR3 has 20 amino acids. The V segment lost 5 bases and the J segment 5 bases; nucleotides outside the gene matches: 17. In nucleotides, the CDR3 is TGTGCCAGCAGCCAAAGGACCGCCGGGACTAGCGGGATGGTGACCGGGGAGCTGTTTTTT. It is translated as CASSQRTAGTSGMVTGELFF. The complete variable domain, with remaining parts taken from reference TRBV11-3 and TRBJ2-2, reads EAGVVQSPRYKIIEKKQPVAFWCNPISGHNTLYWYLQNLGQGPELLIRYENEEAVDDSQLPKDRFSAERLKGVDSTLKIQPAELGDSAVYLCASSQRTAGTSGMVTGELFFGEGSRLTVL.

This chain uses TRBV11-2 with TRBJ2-1, with 9 positions matching TRBD1. The CDR3 covers 14 residues. Germline CDR1 and CDR2: SGHAT and FQNNGV. The J segment lost 3 bases and the V segment lost 8 bases, leaving 5 bases of the junction unmatched. CDR3 sequence: CASRPGQGYNEQFF. CDR3 bases: TGTGCCAGCCGACCGGGACAGGGCTACAATGAGCAGTTCTTC.

The chain couples TRBV5-1 to TRBJ2-1; 10 bases agree with TRBD2. CDR3 length: 18 amino acids. Germline CDR1 reads SGHRS; CDR2 reads YFSETQ. The V segment lost 0 bases and the J segment 5 bases; nucleotides outside the gene matches: 11. The CDR3 bases are TGCGCCAGCAGCTTGGAGTGGTTGCGGACTAGCGGTAACAATGAGCAGTTCTTC. As protein: CASSLEWLRTSGNNEQFF.

V and J are TRBV28 and TRBJ2-1; the match to TRBD2 covers 15 bases. This CDR3 comprises 17 residues. Trimming took 2 bases from V and 7 from J; bases not matched to a gene: 6. Per germline, CDR1 MDHEN and CDR2 SYDVKM. CDR3 in amino acids: CASSLRGLAGGENEQFF. CDR3 nucleotides: TGTGCCAGCAGTTTAAGGGGACTAGCGGGAGGTGAAAATGAGCAGTTCTTC.

This chain connects TRBV6-1 to TRBJ2-1, with a tentative D call TRBD2 (5 bases). The ends were cut back, 1 base at V and 5 bases at J, with 12 bases in the middle. CDR1 is MNHNS and CDR2 is SASEGT in the germline V gene. CDR3 size: 15 residues. The CDR3 nucleotides read TGTGCCAGCAGTGAAGGTGGGAGTCTGGACAATGAGCAGTTCTTC. It encodes CASSEGGSLDNEQFF.

With regard to this clone: In the same sample, other DNA sequences code for this CDR3. The V call is TRBV6-2 or TRBV6-3, the J call TRBJ1-5; tentatively, D is TRBD1 (5 bases). This CDR3 spans 15 amino acids. CDR1 and CDR2 (germline): MNHEY, SVGEGT. Trimming left V 0 bases short and J 7 bases short, with 13 bases between. The CDR3 reads CASSYSRREGQPQHF. The DNA for the CDR3 is TGTGCCAGCAGTTACTCCCGCAGGGAGGGACAGCCCCAGCATTTT.

The chain is built from TRBV15 and TRBJ2-5, with 7 bases fitting TRBD2. The germline CDR1 and CDR2 sequences are LNHNV and YYDKDF (reference sequence). With V trimmed by 0 bases and J by 5 bases, 12 bases remained unmatched. There are 17 residues in the CDR3. DNA for the CDR3: TGTGCCACCAGCAGAGATCTCCCCTGGATGACTAGCGAGACCCAGTACTTC. Protein: CATSRDLPWMTSETQYF.

This clone was detected once. V usage is TRBV5-1 and J usage is TRBJ1-5; possible D gene TRBD1, 5 bases. This CDR3 is 14 amino acids long. The V end was cut by 0 bases, the J end by 5 bases, with 9 bases between. Per germline, CDR1 SGHRS and CDR2 YFSETQ. CDR3 region: CASSLEGWDQPQHF. The CDR3 DNA sequence: TGCGCCAGCAGCTTGGAGGGGTGGGATCAGCCCCAGCATTTT.

This chain uses TRBV14 with TRBJ2-7, with 7 bases matching TRBD1. Germline V lookup: CDR1 SGHDN, CDR2 FVKESK. This CDR3 has 14 residues. Trimming removed 4 bases from V and 3 bases from J; junction bases left unmatched: 6. The CDR3: CASSRDSGVYEQYF. CDR3 DNA sequence: TGTGCCAGCAGCCGGGACAGTGGGGTCTACGAGCAGTACTTC.

The gene calls are TRBV11-2 and TRBJ2-2, with D perhaps matching TRBD1 (5 bases). This CDR3 contains 15 residues. Trimming cost V 1 base and J 3 bases, with 9 bases left between them. In germline, CDR1 is SGHAT, CDR2 FQNNGV. The CDR3 coding sequence is TGTGCCAGCAGCTTAGTGGTAGGGGACACCGGGGAGCTGTTTTTT. This codes for CASSLVVGDTGELFF.

V and J are TRBV13 and TRBJ2-3; 14 bases line up with TRBD2. The germline CDR1 and CDR2 sequences are PRHDT and FYEKMQ (reference sequence). V gave up 3 bases and J gave up 6 bases; unmatched junction bases: 14. This CDR3 is built from 19 residues. CDR3: CASSLGLAGVVPPGDTQYF. The DNA for the CDR3 is TGTGCCAGCAGCTTGGGACTAGCGGGAGTAGTTCCCCCCGGCGATACGCAGTATTTT. Supplemented by reference TRBV13 and TRBJ2-3, the full variable domain reads AAGVIQSPRHLIKEKRETATLKCYPIPRHDTVYWYQQGPGQDPQFLISFYEKMQSDKGSIPDRFSAQQFSDYHSELNMSSLELGDSALYFCASSLGLAGVVPPGDTQYFGPGTRLTVL.

The chain is built from TRBV14 and TRBJ1-2; tentatively, D is TRBD1 (6 bases). The ends were cut back, 1 base at V and 3 bases at J, with 15 bases in the middle. The CDR3 spans 16 residues. Germline CDR1 is SGHDN and CDR2 is FVKESK. The CDR3 loop is CASSQVAGAPHYGYTF. In DNA, the CDR3 is TGTGCCAGCAGCCAAGTAGCAGGGGCTCCTCACTATGGCTACACCTTC. The variable domain in full, with the rest retrieved from reference TRBV14 and TRBJ1-2, is EAGVTQFPSHSVIEKGQTVTLRCDPISGHDNLYWYRRVMGKEIKFLLHFVKESKQDESGMPNNRFLAERTGGTYSTLKVQPAELEDSGVYFCASSQVAGAPHYGYTFGSGTRLTVV.

The V and J genes are TRBV15 and TRBJ2-3, with 7 bases fitting TRBD2. The CDR3 loop spans 16 amino acids. J gave up 1 base and V 3 bases, and 7 bases lay outside the gene matches. CDR1 is LNHNV and CDR2 is YYDKDF in the germline V gene (reference sequence). The CDR3: CATSSKASGGTDTQYF. The CDR3 DNA sequence: TGTGCCACCAGCAGTAAAGCTAGCGGAGGCACAGATACGCAGTATTTT.

This chain links TRBV28 with TRBJ1-6; TRBD1 aligns across 7 bases. Germline V lookup: CDR1 MDHEN, CDR2 SYDVKM. Germline trimming cut 6 bases from V and 7 bases from J; bases unmatched to any gene: 15. The CDR3 sequence is 17 residues long. In DNA, the CDR3 is TGTGCCAGCAGGCGGGACCCTCTCCAGGGGGACAATTCACCCCTCCACTTT. Translated, it gives CASRRDPLQGDNSPLHF.

The chain uses TRBV4-2 and TRBJ2-7; D may be TRBD1 (6 bases). Trimming took 2 bases from V and 3 from J, leaving 14 bases between them. The CDR3 extends over 15 amino acids. Germline assignment: CDR1 LGHNA and CDR2 YNFKEQ. CDR3 sequence reads: CASSQSGQNDYEQYF. Here the CDR3 DNA reads TGTGCCAGCAGCCAATCGGGACAAAACGACTACGAGCAGTACTTC.